The TCR beta chain described here comes from a study of EBV T-cell therapy then PD-1 blockade in nasopharyngeal carcinoma. Here immunoSEQ multiplex PCR was the method, and the copy in TCRdb shows in-frame clones only, minus some. The sample shows fewer than 20,000 clones, around four fifths of them seen only once. CDR1 MNHEY and CDR2 SMNVEV come from the germline V gene (reference sequence). V lost 5 bases, J lost 1 base, and 9 bases lay in between. The CDR3 is 14 amino acids. This clone has a handful of counts. As yet, its antigen is unknown. As to treatment: AdE1-LMPpoly-expanded autologous EBV-specific T-cell therapy followed by anti-PD-1 nivolumab.

Sample: CD8+ T cells from blood, taken at day 0 from a patient whose treatment included autologous EBV-specific T cells and nivolumab. V and J are TRBV27 and TRBJ1-5; D may be TRBD1 (5 bases). The sequence came from a man aged 35-49 years with nasopharyngeal carcinoma. The CDR3 sequence is CASSPGGSNQPQHF. The CDR3 coding sequence is TGTGCCAGCAGTCCTGGGGGAAGCAATCAGCCCCAGCATTTT.